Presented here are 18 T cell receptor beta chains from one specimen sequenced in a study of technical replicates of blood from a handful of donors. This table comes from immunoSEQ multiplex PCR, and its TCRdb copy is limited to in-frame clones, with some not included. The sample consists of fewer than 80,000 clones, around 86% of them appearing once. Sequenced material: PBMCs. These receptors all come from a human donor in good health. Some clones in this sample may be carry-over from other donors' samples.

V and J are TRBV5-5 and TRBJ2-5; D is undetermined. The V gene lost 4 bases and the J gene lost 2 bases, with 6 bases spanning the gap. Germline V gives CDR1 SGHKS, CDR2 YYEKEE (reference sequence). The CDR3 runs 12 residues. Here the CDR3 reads CASSPLQETQYF. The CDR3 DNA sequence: TGTGCCAGCAGCCCCCTTCAAGAGACCCAGTACTTC. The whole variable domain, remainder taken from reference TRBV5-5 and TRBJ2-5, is DAGVTQSPTHLIKTRGQQVTLRCSPISGHKSVSWYQQVLGQGPQFIFQYYEKEERGRGNFPDRFSARQFPNYSSELNVNALLLGDSALYLCASSPLQETQYFGPGTRLLVL.

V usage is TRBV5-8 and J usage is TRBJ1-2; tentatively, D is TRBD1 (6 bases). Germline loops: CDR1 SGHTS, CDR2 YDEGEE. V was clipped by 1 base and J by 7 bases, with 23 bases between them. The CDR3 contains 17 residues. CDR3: CASSLSGRGRGVSGYTF. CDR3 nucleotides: TGTGCCAGCAGCTTGTCGGGTCGGGGCAGGGGAGTATCTGGCTACACCTTC.

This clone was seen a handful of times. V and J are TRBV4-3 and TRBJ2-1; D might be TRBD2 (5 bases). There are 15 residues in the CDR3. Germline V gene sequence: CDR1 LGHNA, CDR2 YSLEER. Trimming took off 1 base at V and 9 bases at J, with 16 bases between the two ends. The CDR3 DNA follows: TGCGCCAGCAGCCAAGTTCGCGGGTTCGACGGTGAGCAGTTCTTC. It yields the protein CASSQVRGFDGEQFF.

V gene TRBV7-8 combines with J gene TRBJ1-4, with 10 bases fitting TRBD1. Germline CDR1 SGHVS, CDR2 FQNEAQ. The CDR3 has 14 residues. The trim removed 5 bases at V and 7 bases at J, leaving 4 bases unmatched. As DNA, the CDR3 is TGTGCCAGCAGCCGTGGGACAGGGGTTGAAAAACTGTTTTTT. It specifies CASSRGTGVEKLFF.

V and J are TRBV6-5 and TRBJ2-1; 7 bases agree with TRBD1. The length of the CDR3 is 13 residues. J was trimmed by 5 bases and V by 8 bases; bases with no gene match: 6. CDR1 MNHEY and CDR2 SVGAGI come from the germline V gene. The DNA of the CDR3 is TGTGCCAGCCAAAAGGGGGCCCACAATGAGCAGTTCTTC. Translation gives CASQKGAHNEQFF.

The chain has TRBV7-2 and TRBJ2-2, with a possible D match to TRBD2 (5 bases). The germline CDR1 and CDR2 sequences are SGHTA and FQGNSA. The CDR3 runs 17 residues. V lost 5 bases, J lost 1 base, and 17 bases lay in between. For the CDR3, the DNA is TGTGCCAGCAGCGTCTTACTTGGACTGCAGAACACCGGGGAGCTGTTTTTT. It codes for CASSVLLGLQNTGELFF.

This CDR3 is CASSTRQMRGELFF. DNA for the CDR3: TGTGCCAGTAGTACAAGACAGATGCGCGGGGAGCTGTTTTTT. The J gene is TRBJ2-2, the V gene TRBV19; D may be TRBD1 (5 bases). CDR1 and CDR2 (germline): LNHDA, SQIVND (reference sequence). V shed 4 bases and J shed 7 bases, with 13 bases lying between them. The CDR3 is made up of 14 amino acids.

CDR3 nucleotide sequence: TGTGCCAGTAGTATATACGGGACACCTAACACCGGGGAGCTGTTTTTT. Its translation is CASSIYGTPNTGELFF. This chain joins TRBV19 and TRBJ2-2; a possible D gene is TRBD1 (6 bases). Per germline, CDR1 LNHDA and CDR2 SQIVND (reference sequence). The CDR3 is 16 residues long. V lost 2 bases, J lost 2 bases, and 12 bases lay in between. Full variable domain (outside the CDR3, taken from reference TRBV19 and TRBJ2-2): DGGITQSPKYLFRKEGQNVTLSCEQNLNHDAMYWYRQDPGQGLRLIYYSQIVNDFQKGDIAEGYSVSREKKESFPLTVTSAQKNPTAFYLCASSIYGTPNTGELFFGEGSRLTVL.

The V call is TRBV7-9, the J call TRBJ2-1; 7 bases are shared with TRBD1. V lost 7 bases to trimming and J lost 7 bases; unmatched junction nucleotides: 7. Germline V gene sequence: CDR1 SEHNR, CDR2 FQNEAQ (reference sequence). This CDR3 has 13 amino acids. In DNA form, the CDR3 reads TGTGCCAGCACTTCCGGGACAGCGAATGAGCAGTTCTTC. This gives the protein CASTSGTANEQFF.

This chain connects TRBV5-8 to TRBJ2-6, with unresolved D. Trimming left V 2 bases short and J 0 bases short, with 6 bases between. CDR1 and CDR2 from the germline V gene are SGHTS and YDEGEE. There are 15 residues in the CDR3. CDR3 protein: CASSFRSSGANVLTF. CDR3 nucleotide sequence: TGTGCCAGCAGCTTTAGGAGCTCTGGGGCCAACGTCCTGACTTTC.

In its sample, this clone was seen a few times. Here the CDR3 reads CASSERGPGELFF. CDR3 coding DNA: TGTGCCAGCAGCGAGAGGGGGCCCGGGGAGCTGTTTTTT. J is TRBJ2-2 and V is TRBV9; 7 bases line up with TRBD1. After removal of 3 bases from V and 6 bases from J, the junction contained 2 bases not matched to a gene. The CDR3 loop spans 13 amino acids. The germline V gene has CDR1 SGDLS and CDR2 YYNGEE. Full variable domain (rest looked up from reference TRBV9 and TRBJ2-2): DSGVTQTPKHLITATGQRVTLRCSPRSGDLSVYWYQQSLDQGLQFLIQYYNGEERAKGNILERFSAQQFPDLHSELNLSSLELGDSALYFCASSERGPGELFFGEGSRLTVL.

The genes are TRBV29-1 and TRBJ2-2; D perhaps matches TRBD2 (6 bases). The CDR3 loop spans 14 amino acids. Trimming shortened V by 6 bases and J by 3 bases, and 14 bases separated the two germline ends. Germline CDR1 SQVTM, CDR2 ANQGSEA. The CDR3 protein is CSVEIGGYTGELFF. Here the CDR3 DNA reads TGCAGCGTCGAGATTGGGGGGTACACCGGGGAGCTGTTTTTT.

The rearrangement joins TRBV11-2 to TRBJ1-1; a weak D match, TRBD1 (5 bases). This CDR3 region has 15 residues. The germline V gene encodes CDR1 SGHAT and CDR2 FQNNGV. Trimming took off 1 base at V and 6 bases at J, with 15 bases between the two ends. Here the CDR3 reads CASSLAGGVSAEAFF. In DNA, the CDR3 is TGTGCCAGCAGCTTAGCCGGGGGTGTAAGCGCTGAAGCTTTCTTT.

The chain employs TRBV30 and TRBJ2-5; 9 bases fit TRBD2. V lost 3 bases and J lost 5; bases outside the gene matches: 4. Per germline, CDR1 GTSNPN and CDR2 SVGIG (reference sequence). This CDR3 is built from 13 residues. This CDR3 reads CAWRGTSSETQYF. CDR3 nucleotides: TGTGCCTGGAGGGGGACTAGCTCGGAGACCCAGTACTTC.

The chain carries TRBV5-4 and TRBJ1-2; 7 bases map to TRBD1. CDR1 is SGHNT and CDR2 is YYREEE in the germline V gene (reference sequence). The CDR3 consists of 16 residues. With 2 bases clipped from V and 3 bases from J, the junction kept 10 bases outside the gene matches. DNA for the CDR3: TGTGCCAGCAGCTTTCCAGGGGGTATACAGGACTATGGCTACACCTTC. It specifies CASSFPGGIQDYGYTF.

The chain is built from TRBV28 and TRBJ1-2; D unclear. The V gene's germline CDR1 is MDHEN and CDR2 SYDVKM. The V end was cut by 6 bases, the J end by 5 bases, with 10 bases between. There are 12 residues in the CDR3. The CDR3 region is CASSNRDYGYTF. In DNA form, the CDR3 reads TGTGCCAGCAGCAACCGGGATTATGGCTACACCTTC.

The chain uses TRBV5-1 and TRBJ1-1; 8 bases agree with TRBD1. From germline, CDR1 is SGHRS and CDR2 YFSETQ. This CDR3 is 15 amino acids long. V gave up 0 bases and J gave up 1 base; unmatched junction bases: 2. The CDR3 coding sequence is TGCGCCAGCAGCTTGGTACAGGGGGGGAACACTGAAGCTTTCTTT. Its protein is CASSLVQGGNTEAFF.

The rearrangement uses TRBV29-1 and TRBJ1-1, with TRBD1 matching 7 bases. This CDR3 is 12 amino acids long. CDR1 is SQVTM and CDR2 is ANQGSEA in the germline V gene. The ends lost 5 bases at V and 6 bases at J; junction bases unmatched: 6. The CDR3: CSVQQGSAEAFF. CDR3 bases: TGCAGCGTTCAACAGGGGTCTGCTGAAGCTTTCTTT.